This T cell receptor (beta chain) is drawn from a study of cytomegalovirus exposure and HLA in healthy donors. Broader study findings: As a later analysis revealed, most CMV-associated TCR beta chains appeared HLA-restricted. In a later analysis, common viral pathogens appeared linked to several of the most significant clusters.

Germline CDR1 reads SEHNR; CDR2 reads FQNEAQ (reference sequence). The CDR3 extends over 14 amino acids. V lost 0 bases, J lost 4 bases, and 10 bases lay in between. Healthy bone marrow donors supplied every sample. Amplification used 60 Vbeta primers and 13 Jbeta primers. The assay was immunoSEQ multiplex PCR, and TCRdb's table has in-frame clones only and misses some. The data show some 120,000 clones, and the top ten clones hold approximately 0.99%. As to this clone: Its antigen is undetermined.

The chain has TRBV7-9 and TRBJ2-7, with D possibly TRBD1 on 5 matching bases. Sequenced input: PBMCs. The clonotype comes from a man aged 18 to 35 in good health and CMV-seronegative. The CDR3 reads CASSLAVRVYEQYF. The CDR3 nucleotides read TGTGCCAGCAGCTTAGCGGTCAGGGTGTACGAGCAGTACTTC.